This TCR beta chain emerged from a study of cytomegalovirus exposure and HLA in healthy donors. The primer mix had 60 Vbeta and 13 Jbeta primers. Authors' data handling: Among the unique TCR beta chains that a later analysis counted, 70 million to 85 million in all, 10 million to 13 million were shared. Sequenced by immunoSEQ multiplex PCR; TCRdb stores in-frame clones only, minus some. Clone size and the V and J calls come from that table; the DNA yielded D and trimming. The table has about 160,000 clones, over 80% seen once; the top ten hold approximately 4%. Concerning this clone itself: The germline gene is not matched at one end of the junction; a read error may be the cause.

CDR1 is PRHDT and CDR2 is FYEKMQ in the germline V gene (reference sequence). The CDR3 extends over 15 amino acids. Sequencing used PBMCs. The receptor comes from a man aged 45-60 years in good health and CMV-seropositive. The chain employs TRBV13 and TRBJ1-3; maybe TRBD1 (6 bases). CDR3 protein: CASNLSGDGGNTIYF. The CDR3 nucleotides are TGTGCCAGCAACTTATCAGGGGACGGTGGAAACACCATATATTTT.